A single sample is the source of the 7 T cell receptor beta chains below, sequenced in a study of identical twins. TCRdb ran MiXCR on the 5' RACE reads and lists one entry per CDR3 protein. The sample has about 810,000 distinct CDR3 sequences; around an eighth are singletons. The same data also went into a second study, on yellow fever vaccine responses in identical twins.

The sample comprised PBMCs. These receptors were obtained from a young woman in good health.

The gene calls are TRBV3-1 and TRBJ2-7, with D possibly matching TRBD2 (6 bases). The germline V and J ends were trimmed by 1 base and 3 bases, with 10 bases remaining between them. The CDR3 totals 14 residues. The V gene's germline CDR1 is LGHDT and CDR2 YNNKEL (reference sequence). CDR3 in amino acids: CASSQGYGGYEQYV. In nucleotides, the CDR3 is TGTGCCAGCAGCCAAGGATACGGGGGCTACGAGCAGTACGTC.

This CDR3 is CSAPGQRNTEAFF. Here the CDR3 DNA reads TGCAGTGCTCCGGGACAGAGGAACACTGAAGCTTTCTTT. The J gene is TRBJ1-1, the V gene TRBV20-1; 7 positions agree with TRBD1. This CDR3 region has 13 residues. After removal of 5 bases from V and 1 base from J, the junction contained 4 bases not matched to a gene. In germline, CDR1 is DFQATT, CDR2 SNEGSKA (reference sequence).

The rearrangement uses TRBV7-9 and TRBJ2-7; no firm D call. V was pared by 2 bases and J by 5 bases, with 7 bases between. CDR3 size: 12 residues. CDR1 is SEHNR, CDR2 FQNEAQ, per germline (reference sequence). CDR3 coding DNA: TGTGCCAGCAGCTTATCGGGCCACGAGCAGTACGTC. It specifies CASSLSGHEQYV.

J is TRBJ2-1 and V is TRBV12-3 or TRBV12-4; 10 bases are shared with TRBD1. The CDR3 is made up of 16 amino acids. The ends lost 5 bases at V and 5 bases at J; junction bases unmatched: 9. CDR3 region: CASSEGSGTGDNEQFF. The CDR3 nucleotides are TGTGCCAGCAGTGAGGGTAGTGGGACAGGGGACAATGAGCAGTTCTTC.

V gene TRBV4-2 combines with J gene TRBJ2-7, with 7 bases aligning to TRBD2. This CDR3 contains 18 residues. Trimming removed 4 bases from V and 5 bases from J; junction bases left unmatched: 20. Germline V gene data show CDR1 as LGHNA and CDR2 as YNFKEQ. The CDR3 loop is CASSRSLGGRAVIDEQYF. For the CDR3, the DNA is TGTGCCAGCAGCCGCAGCCTCGGGGGGAGGGCCGTGATAGACGAGCAGTACTTC.

The V gene is TRBV20-1, the J gene TRBJ2-5; tentatively, D is TRBD1 (5 bases). The V gene lost 4 bases and the J gene lost 5 bases, with 14 bases spanning the gap. The CDR3 sequence is 13 residues long. Germline V gene data show CDR1 as DFQATT and CDR2 as SNEGSKA (reference sequence). Here the CDR3 reads CSATIQGTETQYF. The CDR3, as DNA: TGCAGTGCTACTATCCAGGGAACGGAGACCCAGTACTTC.

The rearrangement uses TRBV6-1 and TRBJ2-1; 7 bases agree with TRBD2. J was trimmed by 9 bases and V by 4 bases; bases with no gene match: 18. Germline V lookup: CDR1 MNHNS, CDR2 SASEGT. This CDR3 comprises 17 residues. The chain's CDR3 is CASSATSGTIGVGEQFF. The CDR3 DNA sequence: TGTGCCAGCAGTGCCACCTCCGGGACTATCGGGGTTGGTGAGCAGTTCTTC.